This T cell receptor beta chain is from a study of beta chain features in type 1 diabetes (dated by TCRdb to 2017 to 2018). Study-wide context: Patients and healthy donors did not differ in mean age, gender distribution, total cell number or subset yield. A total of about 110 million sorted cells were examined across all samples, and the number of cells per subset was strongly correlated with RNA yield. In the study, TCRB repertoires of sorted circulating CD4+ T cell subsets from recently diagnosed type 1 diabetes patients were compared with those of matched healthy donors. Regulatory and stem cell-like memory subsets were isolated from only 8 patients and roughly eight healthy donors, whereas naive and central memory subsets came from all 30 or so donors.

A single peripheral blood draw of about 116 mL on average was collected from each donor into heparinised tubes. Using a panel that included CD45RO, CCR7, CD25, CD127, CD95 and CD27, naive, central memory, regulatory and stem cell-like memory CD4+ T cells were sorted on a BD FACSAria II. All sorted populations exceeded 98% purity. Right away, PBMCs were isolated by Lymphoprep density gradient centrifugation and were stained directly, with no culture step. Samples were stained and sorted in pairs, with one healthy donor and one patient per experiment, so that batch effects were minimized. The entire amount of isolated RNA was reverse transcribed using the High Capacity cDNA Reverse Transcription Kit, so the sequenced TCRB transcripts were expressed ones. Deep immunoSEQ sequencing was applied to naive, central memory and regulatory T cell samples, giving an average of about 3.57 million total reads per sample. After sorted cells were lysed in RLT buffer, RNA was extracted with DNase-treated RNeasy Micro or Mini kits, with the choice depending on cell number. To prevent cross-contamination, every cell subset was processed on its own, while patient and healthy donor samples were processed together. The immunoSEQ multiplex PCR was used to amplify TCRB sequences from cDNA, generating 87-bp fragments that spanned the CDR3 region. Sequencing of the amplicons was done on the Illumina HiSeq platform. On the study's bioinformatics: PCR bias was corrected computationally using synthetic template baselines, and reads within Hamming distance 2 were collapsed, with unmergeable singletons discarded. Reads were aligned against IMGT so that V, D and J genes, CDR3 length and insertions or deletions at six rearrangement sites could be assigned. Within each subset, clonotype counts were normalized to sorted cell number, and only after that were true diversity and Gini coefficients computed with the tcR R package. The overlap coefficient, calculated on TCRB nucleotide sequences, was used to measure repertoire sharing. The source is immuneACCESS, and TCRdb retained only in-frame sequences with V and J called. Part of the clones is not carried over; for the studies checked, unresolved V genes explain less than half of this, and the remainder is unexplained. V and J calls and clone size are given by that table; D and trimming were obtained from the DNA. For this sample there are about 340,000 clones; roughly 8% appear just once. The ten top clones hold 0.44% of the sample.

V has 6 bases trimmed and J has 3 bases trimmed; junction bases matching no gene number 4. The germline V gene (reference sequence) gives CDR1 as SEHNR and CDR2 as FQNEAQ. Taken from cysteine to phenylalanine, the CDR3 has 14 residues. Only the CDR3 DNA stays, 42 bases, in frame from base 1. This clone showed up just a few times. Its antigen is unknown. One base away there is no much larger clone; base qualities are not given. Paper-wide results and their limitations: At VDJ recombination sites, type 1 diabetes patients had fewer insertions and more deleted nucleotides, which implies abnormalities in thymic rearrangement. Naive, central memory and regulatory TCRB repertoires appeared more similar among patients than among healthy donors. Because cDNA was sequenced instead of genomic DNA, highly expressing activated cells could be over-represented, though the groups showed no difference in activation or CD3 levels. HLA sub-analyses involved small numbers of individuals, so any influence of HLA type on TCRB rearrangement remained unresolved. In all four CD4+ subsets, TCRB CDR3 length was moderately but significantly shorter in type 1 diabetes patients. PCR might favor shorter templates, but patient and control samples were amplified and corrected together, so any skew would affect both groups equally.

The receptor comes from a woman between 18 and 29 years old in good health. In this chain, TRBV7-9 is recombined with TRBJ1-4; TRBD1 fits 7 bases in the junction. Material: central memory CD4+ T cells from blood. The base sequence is TGTGCCAGCAGGGCCGGGACAGCTAATGAAAAACTGTTTTTT. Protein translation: CASRAGTANEKLFF.